Here is one TCR beta chain with its context. The data originate from a study of blood T cell repertoires in COVID-19. In the study overall: From T cells, B-cell-depleted T cells, or PBMCs came the material, which was cDNA or gDNA.

The table came from immunoSEQ multiplex PCR; TCRdb's copy has only in-frame clones and leaves some out. Of about 330,000 clones listed, roughly 87% are singletons. The junction had 20 bases not matched to a gene; V was cut back by 4 bases and J by 6 bases. Germline CDR1 and CDR2: SQVTM and ANQGSEA. The CDR3 consists of 19 residues. Enrolled during active infection, Seattle patients were then followed longitudinally. The receptor was derived from a young man with COVID-19, enrolled during active disease. The chain couples TRBV29-1 to TRBJ2-1; 11 bases agree with TRBD2. The sample consisted of peripheral blood. Here the CDR3 DNA reads TGCAGCGTTGCCCGCCGCTTCAATGTCCTAGCGGGAGGCCCCAATGAGCAGTTCTTC. Its translation is CSVARRFNVLAGGPNEQFF.